This TCR beta chain was captured by sequencing in a study of molecular identifiers for immune sequencing clone quantification (dated by TCRdb to 2016 to 2019). About the study as a whole: For a replicate experiment, RNA from roughly 18,000 or 92,000 naive CD8 T cells was divided into five aliquots, of which four were sequenced. The study was a methods study using CD8 T cells to benchmark molecular-identifier clustering-based TCR repertoire sequencing (MIDCIRS) and TCR RNA copy counting. What the authors observed across the whole study: A single cell's worth of spiked-in Jurkat TCR RNA was reported detectable even among around 970,000 naive CD8 T cells. In CMV-specific effector cells, clones with more than 20 RNA copies contained over 97% of molecules, whereas in naive cells such clones contained under 1% of molecules. The naive libraries included spiked-in Jurkat TCR RNA (about 11 copies' worth), and this RNA is not part of the donor repertoire. When barcode sub-clustering was not used, chimeric consensus sequences inflated TCR diversity, with chimeras reaching as high as 47%. Modeling estimated around 3.2 recovered TCR RNA copies per cell, compared with about 9.3 by digital PCR, which implies roughly 30% capture efficiency. Highly expanded clone sizes could be underestimated if identical TCR molecules share a barcode.

Libraries of naive CD8 T cells were built from about 20,000 to 1,000,000 sorted cells, with 10%, 30% or 50% of the purified RNA used. Naive CD8 T cells, defined as CD8+CD4-CCR7+CD45RA+, were FACS-sorted into RLT Plus buffer on a BD FACSAria II. Detection sensitivity was tested by spiking Jurkat RNA equal to some 10 TCR copies' worth into samples containing roughly 19,000-1,000,000 naive CD8 T cells. CD8 T cells were enriched using RosetteSep CD8+ T Cell Enrichment Cocktail and Ficoll-Paque, and the enriched cells then underwent ACK red cell lysis. Library preparation employed PCR. TCRdb records Illumina HiSeq 4000 as the sequencer. Bulk TCR libraries were generated as previously described, with the TCR primers listed in Table S5 used. Purification of total RNA was performed with the Qiagen AllPrep DNA/RNA kit. Before any analysis, reads coming from multiple sequencing runs of the same library were combined into one pool. In the source study's methods: Reads were retained only if the reads had an exact TCR constant sequence, and the retained reads were trimmed to 150 nt and grouped according to their 12-nt molecular barcodes. Reads inside each barcode group were sub-clustered using a 15% Levenshtein threshold, and a quality-weighted consensus sequence was constructed for each RNA molecule. Non-functional sequences were excluded, and lower-count sequences lying one edit away from another sequence were also excluded. Barcode sub-clusters with fewer than 20% of the maximum read count were removed, based on fitting two negative binomial distributions. Using fastp at Q25 and MiXCR, TCRdb reprocessed the public reads and kept productive beta chains. A single entry per CDR3 protein holds the most common genes and DNA from its merged rows. In this record, the V and J calls reflect TCRdb's handling and not the investigators' own analysis. In this sample the table shows about 640,000 distinct CDR3 sequences, approximately 20% of which occur a single time. 0.75% to 0.95% of the sample lies in the top ten.

This clonotype showed up many times. Its recognized antigen is unknown. No base qualities exist here, and no much larger clone lies one base off it. The junction shows trimming of 0 bases on V and 5 bases on J, plus 11 bases between the germline ends. From the cysteine up to the phenylalanine, the CDR3 has a length of 13 residues. Only the CDR3 DNA is retained, 39 bases long and in frame from the first base. The CDR1 and CDR2 encoded by the germline V gene (reference sequence) are DFQATT and SNEGSKA. Material for sequencing was naive CD8+ T cells from blood, with Jurkat cell RNA spiked in. The cell subset or site label for this specimen denotes: FACS-sorted CD8+CD4-CCR7+CD45RA+ naive T cells. The chain is assembled from TRBV20-1 and TRBJ2-7; the D gene is not confidently resolved. This sequence was found in a human donor in good health. Some libraries in this study had Jurkat cell RNA spiked in. The DNA sequence is given as TGCAGTGCTAGAGATGCGAGCGTCGACGAGCAGTACTTC. Translated, it reads CSARDASVDEQYF.